One and the same sample provided the 10 T cell receptor beta chains below, sequenced in a study of blood T cell repertoires in COVID-19. The repertoire was sequenced with immunoSEQ multiplex PCR; TCRdb's copy has only in-frame clones and lacks some. The profile shows a few hundred thousand clones, around nine tenths of them singletons. Material: peripheral blood. These receptors came from a man aged 50-60 years with acute or convalescent COVID-19.

V usage is TRBV30 and J usage is TRBJ1-4; weak D call: TRBD1 (6 bases). Trimming removed 5 bases from V and 14 bases from J, with 21 bases in between. The CDR3 has 13 amino acids. In germline, CDR1 is GTSNPN, CDR2 SVGIG (reference sequence). CDR3 nucleotide sequence: TGTGCCTGGTCGCGCTTCCCGGGACAAGGCCTGTTTTTT. It yields the protein CAWSRFPGQGLFF.

This rearrangement joins TRBV7-9 to TRBJ2-7; D is unclear. This CDR3 comprises 15 residues. Per germline, CDR1 SEHNR and CDR2 FQNEAQ (reference sequence). Trimming left V 1 base short and J 0 bases short, with 10 bases between. The CDR3 DNA reads as TGTGCCAGCAGCTTAGGCGGAGCTCCCTCCTACGAGCAGTACTTC. It encodes CASSLGGAPSYEQYF.

The V and J genes are TRBV9 and TRBJ1-3; D is unclear. The germline V and J ends were trimmed by 2 bases and 6 bases, with 18 bases remaining between them. Germline V CDR1 and CDR2: SGDLS, YYNGEE. This CDR3 has 16 amino acids. The CDR3 loop reads CASSVSKEQFSNTIYF. CDR3 in DNA: TGTGCCAGCAGCGTTAGTAAGGAGCAGTTCTCAAACACCATATATTTT.

The CDR3 DNA sequence: TGTGCCAGTAGTACCCGACAGGGGACCAACGAGCAGTACTTC. Protein product: CASSTRQGTNEQYF. The chain combines TRBV19 with TRBJ2-7; 8 bases fit TRBD1. This CDR3 is 14 amino acids long. J was trimmed by 5 bases and V by 4 bases; bases with no gene match: 7. Germline loops: CDR1 LNHDA, CDR2 SQIVND (reference sequence).

This chain connects TRBV18 to TRBJ2-1; 7 nucleotides agree with TRBD1. Germline loops: CDR1 KGHSH, CDR2 LQKENI. The CDR3 consists of 14 residues. Germline trimming cut 0 bases from V and 8 bases from J; bases unmatched to any gene: 4. CDR3 residues: CASSPPGQFHEQFF. For the CDR3, the DNA is TGTGCCAGCTCACCACCGGGACAGTTTCATGAGCAGTTCTTC.

The chain uses TRBV20-1 and TRBJ2-2, with TRBD2 as a possible D gene (5 bases). The CDR3 is 12 residues long. Germline values: CDR1 DFQATT, CDR2 SNEGSKA (reference sequence). Deletions cut 6 bases from V and 4 bases from J, with 9 bases between. The CDR3 loop reads CSASTSTGELFF. In DNA, the CDR3 is TGCAGTGCCAGTACTAGCACCGGGGAGCTGTTTTTT.

The rearrangement uses TRBV5-5 and TRBJ1-2, with D hard to call. The CDR3 is made up of 12 amino acids. V lost 0 bases, J lost 8 bases, and 8 bases lay in between. Germline V gene data show CDR1 as SGHKS and CDR2 as YYEKEE (reference sequence). DNA for the CDR3: TGTGCCAGCAGCTTGGTGGAGGGAGGCTACACCTTC. This encodes CASSLVEGGYTF.

CDR3 protein: CASKRGDSGNTIYF. CDR3 sequence (DNA): TGTGCCAGCAAAAGAGGAGACTCTGGAAACACCATATATTTT. V gene TRBV2 combines with J gene TRBJ1-3; D ambiguous. CDR3 length: 14 residues. The V end was cut by 7 bases, the J end by 0 bases, with 10 bases between. Germline V gene sequence: CDR1 SNHLY, CDR2 FYNNEI.

This clone is a singleton in its sample. The chain combines TRBV2 with TRBJ1-1; no firm D call. This CDR3 contains 12 residues. The V end was cut by 8 bases, the J end by 8 bases, with 15 bases between. From germline, CDR1 is SNHLY and CDR2 FYNNEI. Here the CDR3 DNA reads TGTGCCAGCCGCCCGGAGGTGACCGAAGCTTTCTTT. Protein: CASRPEVTEAFF.

The chain has TRBV5-6 and TRBJ2-4, with D perhaps matching TRBD1 (5 bases). This CDR3 region has 16 residues. Deletions cut 3 bases from V and 1 base from J, with 14 bases between. Germline-derived CDR1 and CDR2 are SGHDT and YYEEEE. Written as DNA, the CDR3 is TGTGCCAGCAGCTCCGACGGCTCAGGGGCCAAAAACATTCAGTACTTC. The encoded protein is CASSSDGSGAKNIQYF.